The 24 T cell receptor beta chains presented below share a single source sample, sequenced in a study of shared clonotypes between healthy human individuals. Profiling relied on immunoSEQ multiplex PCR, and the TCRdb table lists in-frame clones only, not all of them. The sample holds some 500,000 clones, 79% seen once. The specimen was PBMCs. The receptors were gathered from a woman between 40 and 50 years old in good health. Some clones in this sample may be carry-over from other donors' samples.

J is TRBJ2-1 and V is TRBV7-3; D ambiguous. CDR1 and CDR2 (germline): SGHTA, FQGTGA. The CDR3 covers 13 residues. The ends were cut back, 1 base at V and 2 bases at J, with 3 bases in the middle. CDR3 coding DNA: TGTGCCAGCAGCTTAAGCGCCTACAATGAGCAGTTCTTC. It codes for CASSLSAYNEQFF.

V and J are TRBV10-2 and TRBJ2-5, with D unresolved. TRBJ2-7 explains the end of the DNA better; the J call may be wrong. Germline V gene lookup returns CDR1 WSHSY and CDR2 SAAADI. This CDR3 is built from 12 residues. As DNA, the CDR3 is TGCGCCAGCAGTGAGACCTACTACGAGCAGTACTTC. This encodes CASSETYYEQYF.

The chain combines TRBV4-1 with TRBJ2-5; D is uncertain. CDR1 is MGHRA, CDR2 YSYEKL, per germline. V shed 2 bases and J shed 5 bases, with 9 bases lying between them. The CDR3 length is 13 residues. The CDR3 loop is CASSQSLWETQYF. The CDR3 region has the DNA TGCGCCAGCAGCCAAAGTCTATGGGAGACCCAGTACTTC.

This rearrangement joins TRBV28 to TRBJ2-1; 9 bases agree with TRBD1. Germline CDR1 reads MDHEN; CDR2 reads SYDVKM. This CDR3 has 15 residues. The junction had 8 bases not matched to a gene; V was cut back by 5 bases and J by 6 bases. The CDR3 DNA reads TGTGCCAGCAGTCAACCGGGACAGGGTGTCAATGAGCAGTTCTTC. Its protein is CASSQPGQGVNEQFF.

The CDR3 spells CASSLVGELFF. The CDR3, as DNA: TGTGCCAGTAGTCTAGTCGGGGAGCTGTTTTTT. The rearrangement joins TRBV19 to TRBJ2-2, with D unresolved. V was cut by 5 bases and J by 7 bases, with 5 bases left in between. The CDR3 runs to 11 residues. Germline-derived CDR1 and CDR2 are LNHDA and SQIVND (reference sequence). The variable domain in full, with the rest retrieved from reference TRBV19 and TRBJ2-2, is DGGITQSPKYLFRKEGQNVTLSCEQNLNHDAMYWYRQDPGQGLRLIYYSQIVNDFQKGDIAEGYSVSREKKESFPLTVTSAQKNPTAFYLCASSLVGELFFGEGSRLTVL.

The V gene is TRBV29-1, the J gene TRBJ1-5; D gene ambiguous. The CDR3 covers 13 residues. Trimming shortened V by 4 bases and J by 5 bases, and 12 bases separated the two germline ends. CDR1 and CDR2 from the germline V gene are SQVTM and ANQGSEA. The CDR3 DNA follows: TGCAGCGTTGTTTGGGATTCACATCAGCCCCAGCATTTT. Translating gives CSVVWDSHQPQHF.

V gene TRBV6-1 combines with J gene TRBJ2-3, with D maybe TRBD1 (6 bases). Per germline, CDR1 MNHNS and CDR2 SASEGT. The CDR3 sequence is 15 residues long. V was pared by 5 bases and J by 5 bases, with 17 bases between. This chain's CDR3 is CASSLRDTFRDTQYF. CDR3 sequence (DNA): TGTGCCAGCAGTCTCCGGGACACCTTTCGAGATACGCAGTATTTT.

The CDR3 coding sequence is TGCAGCGTTGTCAGGGACAGGGGGCTGCGCAATGAGCAGTTCTTC. This codes for CSVVRDRGLRNEQFF. J is TRBJ2-1 and V is TRBV29-1; TRBD1 matches at 12 bases. CDR3 size: 15 residues. The V gene's germline CDR1 is SQVTM and CDR2 ANQGSEA. J gave up 6 bases and V 4 bases, and 7 bases lay outside the gene matches.

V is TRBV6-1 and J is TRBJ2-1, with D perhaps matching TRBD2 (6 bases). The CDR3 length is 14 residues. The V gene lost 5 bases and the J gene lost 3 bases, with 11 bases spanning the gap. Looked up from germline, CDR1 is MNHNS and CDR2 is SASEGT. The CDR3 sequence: CASSFLAIYNEQFF. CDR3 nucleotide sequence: TGTGCCAGCAGTTTTCTAGCGATCTACAATGAGCAGTTCTTC.

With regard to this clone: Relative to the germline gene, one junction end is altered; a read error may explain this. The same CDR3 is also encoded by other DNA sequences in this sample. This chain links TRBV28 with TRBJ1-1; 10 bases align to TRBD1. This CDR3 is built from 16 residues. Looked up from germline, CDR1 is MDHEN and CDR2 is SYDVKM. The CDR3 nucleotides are TGTGCCAGCAGTTTCCCTTGGACAGGGGGAGAGACTGAAGCTTTCTTC. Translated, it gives CASSFPWTGGETEAFF. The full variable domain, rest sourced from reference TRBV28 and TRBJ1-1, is DVKVTQSSRYLVKRTGEKVFLECVQDMDHENMFWYRQDPGLGLRLIYFSYDVKMKEKGDIPEGYSVSREKKERFSLILESASTNQTSMYLCASSFPWTGGETEAFFGQGTRLTVV.

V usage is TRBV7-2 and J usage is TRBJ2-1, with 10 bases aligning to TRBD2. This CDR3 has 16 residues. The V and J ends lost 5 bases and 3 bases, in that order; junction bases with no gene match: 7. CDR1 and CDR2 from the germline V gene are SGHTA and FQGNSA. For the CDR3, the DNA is TGTGCCAGCAGCATTTTGCGACTAGCGGGCTACAATGAGCAGTTCTTC. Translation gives CASSILRLAGYNEQFF. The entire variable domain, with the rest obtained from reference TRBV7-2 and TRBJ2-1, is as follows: GAGVSQSPSNKVTEKGKDVELRCDPISGHTALYWYRQSLGQGLEFLIYFQGNSAPDKSGLPSDRFSAERTGGSVSTLTIQRTQQEDSAVYLCASSILRLAGYNEQFFGPGTRLTVL.

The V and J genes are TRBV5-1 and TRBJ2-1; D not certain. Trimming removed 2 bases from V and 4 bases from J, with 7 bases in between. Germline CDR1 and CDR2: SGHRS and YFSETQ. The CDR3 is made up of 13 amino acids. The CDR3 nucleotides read TGCGCCAGCAGCTTAGAACGGTACAATGAGCAGTTCTTC. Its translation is CASSLERYNEQFF.

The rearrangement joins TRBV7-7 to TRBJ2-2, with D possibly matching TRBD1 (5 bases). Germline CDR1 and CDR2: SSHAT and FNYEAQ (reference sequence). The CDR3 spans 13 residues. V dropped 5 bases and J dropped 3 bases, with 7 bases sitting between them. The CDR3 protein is CASSGQDTGELFF. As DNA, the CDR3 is TGTGCCAGCAGCGGACAAGACACCGGGGAGCTGTTTTTT.

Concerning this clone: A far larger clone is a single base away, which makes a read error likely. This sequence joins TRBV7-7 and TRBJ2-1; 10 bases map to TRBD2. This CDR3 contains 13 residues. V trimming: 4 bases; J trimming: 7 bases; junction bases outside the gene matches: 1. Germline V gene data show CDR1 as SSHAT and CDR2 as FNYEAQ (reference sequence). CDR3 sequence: CASSSGLANEQFF. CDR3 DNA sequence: TGTGCCAGCAGCTCGGGACTAGCGAATGAGCAGTTCTTC.

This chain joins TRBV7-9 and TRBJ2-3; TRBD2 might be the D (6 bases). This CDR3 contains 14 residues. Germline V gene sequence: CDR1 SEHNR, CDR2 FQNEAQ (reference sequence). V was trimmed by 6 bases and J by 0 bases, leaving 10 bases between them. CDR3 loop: CASRAGLSTDTQYF. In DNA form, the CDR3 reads TGTGCCAGCAGGGCGGGACTGAGCACAGATACGCAGTATTTT.

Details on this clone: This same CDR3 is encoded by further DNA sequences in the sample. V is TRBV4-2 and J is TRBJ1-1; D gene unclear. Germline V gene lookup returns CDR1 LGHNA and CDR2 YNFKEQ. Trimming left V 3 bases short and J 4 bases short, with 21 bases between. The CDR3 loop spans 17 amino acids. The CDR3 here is CASSQERFAGSATEAFF. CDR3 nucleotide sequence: TGTGCCAGCAGCCAGGAAAGGTTCGCGGGTTCGGCCACTGAAGCTTTCTTT.

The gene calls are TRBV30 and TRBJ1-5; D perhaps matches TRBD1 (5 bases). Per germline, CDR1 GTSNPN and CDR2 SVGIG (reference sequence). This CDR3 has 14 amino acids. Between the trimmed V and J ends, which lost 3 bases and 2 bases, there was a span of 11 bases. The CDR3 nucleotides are TGTGCCTGGAGGCCGGGGGTGGGCAATCAGCCCCAGCATTTT. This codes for CAWRPGVGNQPQHF.

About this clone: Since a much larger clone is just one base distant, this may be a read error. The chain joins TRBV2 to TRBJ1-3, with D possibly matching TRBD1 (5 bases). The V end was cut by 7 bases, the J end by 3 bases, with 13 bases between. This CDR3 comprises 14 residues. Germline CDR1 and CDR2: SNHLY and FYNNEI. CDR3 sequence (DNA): TGTGCCAGCAATGGCTGGGGGTTTGGAAACACCATATATTTT. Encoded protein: CASNGWGFGNTIYF.

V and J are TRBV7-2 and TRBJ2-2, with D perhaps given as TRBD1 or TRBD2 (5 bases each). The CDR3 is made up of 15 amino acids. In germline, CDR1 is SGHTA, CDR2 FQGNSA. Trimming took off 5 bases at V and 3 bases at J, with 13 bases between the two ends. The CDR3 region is CASSPTGADTGELFF. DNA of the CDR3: TGTGCCAGCAGCCCGACCGGGGCGGACACCGGGGAGCTGTTTTTT.

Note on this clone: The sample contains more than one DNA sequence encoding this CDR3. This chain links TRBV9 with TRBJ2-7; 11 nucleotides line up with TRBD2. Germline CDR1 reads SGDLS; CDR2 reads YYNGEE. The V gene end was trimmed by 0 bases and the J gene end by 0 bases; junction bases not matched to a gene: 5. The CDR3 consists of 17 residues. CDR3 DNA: TGTGCCAGCAGCGTAGGGGGGGGACTAGCGGCCTCCTACGAGCAGTACTTC. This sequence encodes CASSVGGGLAASYEQYF.

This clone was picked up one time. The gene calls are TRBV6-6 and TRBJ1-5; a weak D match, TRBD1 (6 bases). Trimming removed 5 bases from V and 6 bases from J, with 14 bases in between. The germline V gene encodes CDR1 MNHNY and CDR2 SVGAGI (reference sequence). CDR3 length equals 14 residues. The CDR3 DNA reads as TGTGCCAGCAGTCAGGGGCCTCGAAGTCAGCCCCAGCATTTT. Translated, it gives CASSQGPRSQPQHF.

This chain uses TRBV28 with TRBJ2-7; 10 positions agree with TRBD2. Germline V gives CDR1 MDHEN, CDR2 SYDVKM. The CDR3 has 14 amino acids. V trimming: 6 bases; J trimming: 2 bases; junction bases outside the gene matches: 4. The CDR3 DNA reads TGTGCCAGCAGATCAGCGGGGGGGACCTACGAGCAGTACTTC. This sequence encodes CASRSAGGTYEQYF.

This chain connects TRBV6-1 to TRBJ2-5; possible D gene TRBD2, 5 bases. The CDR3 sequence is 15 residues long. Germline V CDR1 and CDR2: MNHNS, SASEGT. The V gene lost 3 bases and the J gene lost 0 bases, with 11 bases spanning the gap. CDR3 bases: TGTGCCAGCAGTGACGAGGGCGGCCACCAAGAGACCCAGTACTTC. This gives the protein CASSDEGGHQETQYF.

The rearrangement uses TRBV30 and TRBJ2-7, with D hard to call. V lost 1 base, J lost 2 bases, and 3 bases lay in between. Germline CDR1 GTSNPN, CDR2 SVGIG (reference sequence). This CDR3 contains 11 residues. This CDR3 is CAWSGAYEQYF. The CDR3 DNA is TGTGCCTGGAGTGGTGCCTACGAGCAGTACTTC.